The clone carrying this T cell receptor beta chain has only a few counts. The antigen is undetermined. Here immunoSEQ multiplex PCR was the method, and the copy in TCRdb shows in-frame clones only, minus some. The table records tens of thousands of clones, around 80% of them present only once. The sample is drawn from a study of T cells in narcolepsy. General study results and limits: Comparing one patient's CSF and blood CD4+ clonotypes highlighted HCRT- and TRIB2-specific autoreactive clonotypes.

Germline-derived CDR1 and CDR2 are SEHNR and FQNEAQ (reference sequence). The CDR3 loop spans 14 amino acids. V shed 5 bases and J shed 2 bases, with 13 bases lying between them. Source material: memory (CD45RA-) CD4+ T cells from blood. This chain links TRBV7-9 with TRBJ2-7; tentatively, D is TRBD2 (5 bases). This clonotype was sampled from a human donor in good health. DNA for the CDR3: TGTGCCAGCAGCCCCGACTATCGCCCCTACGAGCAGTACTTC. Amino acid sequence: CASSPDYRPYEQYF.